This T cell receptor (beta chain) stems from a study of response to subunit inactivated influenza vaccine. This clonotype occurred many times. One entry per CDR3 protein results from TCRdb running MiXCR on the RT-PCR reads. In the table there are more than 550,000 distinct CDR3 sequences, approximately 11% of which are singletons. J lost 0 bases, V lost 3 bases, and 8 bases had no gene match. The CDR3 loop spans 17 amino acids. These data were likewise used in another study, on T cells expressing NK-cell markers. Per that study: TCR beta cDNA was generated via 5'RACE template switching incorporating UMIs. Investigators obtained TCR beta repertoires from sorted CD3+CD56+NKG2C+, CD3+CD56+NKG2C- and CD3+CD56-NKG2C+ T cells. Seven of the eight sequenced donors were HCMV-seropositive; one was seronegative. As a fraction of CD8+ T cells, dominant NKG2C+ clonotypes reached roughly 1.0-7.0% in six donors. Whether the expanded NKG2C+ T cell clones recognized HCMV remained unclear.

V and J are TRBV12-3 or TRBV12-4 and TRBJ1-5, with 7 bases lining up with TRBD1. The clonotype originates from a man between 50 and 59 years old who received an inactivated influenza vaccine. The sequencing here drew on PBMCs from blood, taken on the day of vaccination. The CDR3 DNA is TGTGCCAGCAGTTTTAAGGGGGGGACAGCTAGCAATCAGCCCCAGCATTTT. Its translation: CASSFKGGTASNQPQHF.